This entry features one T cell receptor (beta chain) sequence. What it binds is not known. The source of the sample is a study of siplizumab effects on memory and regulatory T cells. Overall study findings and caveats: It seemed that naive T cells were more diverse than memory cells and were major contributors to the alloresponse.

Only in-frame clones appear in the TCRdb table, and some are missing; sequencing was by immunoSEQ multiplex PCR. The sample has 70,000 to 100,000 clones; under 95% are singletons. Trimming cost V 5 bases and J 3 bases; bases outside gene matches: 0. Germline CDR1 is MGHRA and CDR2 is YSYEKL. This CDR3 has 12 residues. The sequence derives from a human donor in good health. The chain has TRBV4-1 and TRBJ2-7, with 8 bases matching TRBD1. What was sequenced was CD8+ T cells sorted from blood. CDR3 amino acids: CASSGQGYEQYF. In nucleotides, the CDR3 is TGCGCCAGCAGCGGACAGGGCTACGAGCAGTACTTC.